A single sample gave rise to the 11 T cell receptor beta chains below, sequenced in a study of blood T cell repertoires in COVID-19. Libraries were prepared by immunoSEQ multiplex PCR; TCRdb keeps only in-frame clonotypes and omits some of them. Among about 98,000 clones, 80% to 95% were seen once, and the ten largest hold 1.5% to 2%. Material for sequencing was peripheral blood. The source of these receptors is a woman in her 50s with COVID-19, enrolled during active disease.

This clone was picked up a small number of times. The chain joins TRBV27 to TRBJ1-2, with TRBD1 identical over 10 bases. The CDR3 length is 15 residues. The germline CDR1 and CDR2 sequences are MNHEY and SMNVEV (reference sequence). V was clipped by 6 bases and J by 8 bases; unmatched bases: 12. The CDR3 reads CASSPRGQGGKGYTF. The CDR3 DNA sequence: TGTGCCAGCAGCCCAAGAGGACAGGGGGGTAAGGGCTACACCTTC.

The chain links TRBV19 to TRBJ2-1, with a weak D call TRBD2 (6 bases). Trimming took 5 bases from V and 6 from J, leaving 17 bases between them. The CDR3 runs to 15 residues. The germline V gene has CDR1 LNHDA and CDR2 SQIVND (reference sequence). The CDR3 loop is CASSPRRVGGNEQFF. The CDR3 region has the DNA TGTGCCAGTAGTCCACGGAGGGTGGGGGGCAATGAGCAGTTCTTC.

This sequence joins TRBV12-5 and TRBJ2-1; 12 bases align to TRBD2. This CDR3 region has 17 residues. CDR1 and CDR2 from the germline V gene are LGHNT and FRNRAP. J was trimmed by 7 bases and V by 2 bases; bases with no gene match: 9. The CDR3 DNA reads TGTGCTAGTGGTTTGAAAGGCCTAGCGGGGGGGCGGAATGAGCAGTTCTTC. Amino acid sequence: CASGLKGLAGGRNEQFF.

The genes are TRBV21-1 and TRBJ2-1; no DNA check was done on the table's D call, TRBD2. TRBV21-1 corresponds to a pseudogene. The CDR3 has 16 residues. In DNA form, the CDR3 reads TGTGCCAGCAGCCTCGCCGGGGGGGGAGAATACAATGAGCAGTTCTTC. It specifies CASSLAGGGEYNEQFF.

The rearrangement links TRBV2 to TRBJ2-1, with 10 positions matching TRBD2. This CDR3 spans 13 amino acids. V lost 10 bases to trimming and J lost 5 bases; unmatched junction nucleotides: 5. Germline V lookup: CDR1 SNHLY, CDR2 FYNNEI. The CDR3 nucleotides are TGTGCCATCACTAGCGGGGACCACAATGAGCAGTTCTTC. It yields the protein CAITSGDHNEQFF. Filled out from reference TRBV2 and TRBJ2-1, the complete variable domain reads EPEVTQTPSHQVTQMGQEVILRCVPISNHLYFYWYRQILGQKVEFLVSFYNNEISEKSEIFDDQFSVERPDGSNFTLKIRSTKLEDSAMYFCAITSGDHNEQFFGPGTRLTVL.

The chain is built from TRBV7-8 and TRBJ1-4; 7 positions match TRBD1. Looked up from germline, CDR1 is SGHVS and CDR2 is FQNEAQ. The CDR3 has 13 residues. J was trimmed by 7 bases and V by 4 bases; bases with no gene match: 3. The DNA for the CDR3 is TGTGCCAGCAGCTCCGACAGGGTTGAAAAACTGTTTTTT. Protein sequence: CASSSDRVEKLFF.

The chain is built from TRBV7-2 and TRBJ1-4; a possible D gene is TRBD1 (6 bases). Germline loops: CDR1 SGHTA, CDR2 FQGNSA. V was cut by 5 bases and J by 8 bases, with 18 bases left in between. The CDR3 length is 15 residues. The CDR3 protein is CASSPYLGTIEKLFF. The DNA of the CDR3 is TGTGCCAGCAGCCCCTACCTCGGGACAATCGAAAAACTGTTTTTT.

The chain has TRBV5-4 and TRBJ2-5; 8 bases are shared with TRBD2. The germline V gene has CDR1 SGHNT and CDR2 YYREEE (reference sequence). V lost 6 bases to trimming and J lost 4 bases; unmatched junction nucleotides: 8. The CDR3 has 14 amino acids. The CDR3 protein is CASTSGAGGETQYF. CDR3 bases: TGTGCCAGCACCTCCGGGGCGGGGGGAGAGACCCAGTACTTC.

The V call is TRBV5-4, the J call TRBJ2-7, with 7 nucleotides matching TRBD2. Germline CDR1 SGHNT, CDR2 YYREEE (reference sequence). This CDR3 has 15 amino acids. Germline trimming cut 3 bases from V and 4 bases from J; bases unmatched to any gene: 10. CDR3 DNA: TGTGCCAGCAGCTCTGCGACTAGCCCAGATTACGAGCAGTACTTC. As protein: CASSSATSPDYEQYF.

The chain employs TRBV30 and TRBJ1-4; 10 nucleotides align to TRBD1. V was clipped by 3 bases and J by 5 bases; unmatched bases: 15. CDR1 is GTSNPN and CDR2 is SVGIG in the germline V gene (reference sequence). The CDR3 runs 18 residues. The CDR3 sequence is CAWSPDMTPGQGNEKLFF. The CDR3 nucleotides read TGTGCCTGGAGCCCCGACATGACACCGGGACAGGGGAATGAAAAACTGTTTTTT.

This CDR3 reads CATSRDLGGGYGYTF. The DNA of the CDR3 is TGTGCCACCAGCAGAGATTTGGGGGGAGGATATGGCTACACCTTC. The chain has TRBV15 and TRBJ1-2, with a weak D call TRBD1 (5 bases). Trimming pared 0 bases from V and 5 bases from J, leaving 13 bases between. The germline V gene has CDR1 LNHNV and CDR2 YYDKDF (reference sequence). CDR3 size: 15 residues.